One and the same sample provided the 32 T cell receptor beta chains below, sequenced in a study of CD8 T cells in ankylosing spondylitis. One entry per CDR3 protein results from TCRdb running MiXCR on the 5' RACE reads. Of about 250,000 distinct CDR3 sequences detected, roughly 32% appear once; the ten largest clones hold around 4%. What was sequenced was blood, either unsorted or a sorted T cell fraction (not recorded which). The receptors shown here come from a male donor with ankylosing spondylitis or in good health (not recorded which).

This clonotype turned up a few times. The chain recombines TRBV20-1 with TRBJ2-7, with 8 nucleotides matching TRBD1. There are 14 residues in the CDR3. The germline V gene encodes CDR1 DFQATT and CDR2 SNEGSKA (reference sequence). J was trimmed by 4 bases and V by 5 bases; bases with no gene match: 10. CDR3 sequence reads: CSAYRDRIVYEQYF. The CDR3 DNA reads TGCAGTGCTTATAGGGACAGGATAGTATACGAGCAGTACTTC.

CDR3 nucleotide sequence: TGTGCCAGCAAGGGACTAGAAGGGAGCTACGAGCAGTACTTC. It is translated as CASKGLEGSYEQYF. The chain couples TRBV12-3 or TRBV12-4 to TRBJ2-7; 8 bases are shared with TRBD2. This CDR3 contains 14 residues. The V gene end was trimmed by 7 bases and the J gene end by 3 bases; junction bases not matched to a gene: 8.

The V gene is TRBV7-9, the J gene TRBJ1-2; no reliable D call. Trimming pared 2 bases from V and 0 bases from J, leaving 10 bases between. This CDR3 region has 15 residues. The germline CDR1 and CDR2 sequences are SEHNR and FQNEAQ (reference sequence). The CDR3 coding sequence is TGTGCCAGCAGCTTATCAGACCGTCCTAACTATGGCTACACCTTC. It encodes CASSLSDRPNYGYTF. The full variable domain, completed using reference TRBV7-9 and TRBJ1-2, is DTGVSQNPRHKITKRGQNVTFRCDPISEHNRLYWYRQTLGQGPEFLTYFQNEAQLEKSRLLSDRFSAERPKGSFSTLEIQRTEQGDSAMYLCASSLSDRPNYGYTFGSGTRLTVV.

This clonotype has only a few counts. J is TRBJ2-5 and V is TRBV12-3 or TRBV12-4; D is ambiguous. The CDR3 has 13 residues. V was shortened by 3 bases and J by 3 bases, with 8 bases between the two germline ends. Written as DNA, the CDR3 is TGTGCCAGCAGTTTTTGGGGAAAAGAGACCCAGTACTTC. This sequence encodes CASSFWGKETQYF.

For this clonotype: The missing conserved phenylalanine or tryptophan at the end of this CDR3 makes a read error likely. This chain connects TRBV10-2 to TRBJ2-7; 7 bases are shared with TRBD1. The V gene's germline CDR1 is WSHSY and CDR2 SAAADI. The CDR3 is 14 amino acids. The V gene end was trimmed by 8 bases and the J gene end by 4 bases; junction bases not matched to a gene: 11. CDR3 coding DNA: TGCGCCAGCCAACCGGGACAGTGGCGATACGAGCAGTACATC. Encoded protein: CASQPGQWRYEQYI.

This rearrangement joins TRBV5-1 to TRBJ1-2; a weak D match, TRBD1 (6 bases). The CDR3 runs 16 residues. V shed 4 bases and J shed 2 bases, with 18 bases lying between them. Germline CDR1 is SGHRS and CDR2 is YFSETQ. CDR3 loop: CASSPDPQGANYGYTF. The CDR3, as DNA: TGCGCCAGCAGCCCCGACCCACAGGGCGCCAACTATGGCTACACCTTC.

The CDR3 reads CSARTGFDTEAFF. In nucleotides, the CDR3 is TGCAGTGCTAGGACAGGGTTCGACACTGAAGCTTTCTTT. The rearrangement joins TRBV20-1 to TRBJ1-1; 7 bases are shared with TRBD1. With 3 bases clipped from V and 3 bases from J, the junction kept 4 bases outside the gene matches. The germline gives CDR1 DFQATT, CDR2 SNEGSKA (reference sequence). The CDR3 has 13 amino acids.

The DNA of the CDR3 is TGTGCCGCCTGGCGCTACGAGCAGTACTTC. This sequence encodes CAAWRYEQYF. The chain combines TRBV9 with TRBJ2-7, with unresolved D. The CDR3 is made up of 10 amino acids. CDR1 and CDR2 (germline): SGDLS, YYNGEE. The V and J ends lost 10 bases and 3 bases respectively, with 8 bases between them.

The chain links TRBV29-1 to TRBJ1-3; D remains unclear. Germline CDR1 SQVTM, CDR2 ANQGSEA. There are 14 residues in the CDR3. Between the trimmed V and J ends, which lost 7 bases and 1 base, there was a span of 14 bases. The CDR3 sequence: CSAEGGFSGNTIYF. CDR3 sequence (DNA): TGCAGCGCCGAGGGCGGGTTTTCTGGAAACACCATATATTTT.

The chain carries TRBV29-1 and TRBJ2-5; 8 nucleotides align to TRBD1. V shed 5 bases, J shed 2 bases, and the junction held 1 base outside the gene matches. The CDR3 loop spans 12 amino acids. Germline V gene data show CDR1 as SQVTM and CDR2 as ANQGSEA. The CDR3 nucleotides are TGCAGCGTTTACAGGGGGCAAGAGACCCAGTACTTC. This encodes CSVYRGQETQYF.

This chain links TRBV10-3 with TRBJ1-2; 8 bases are shared with TRBD1. Germline trimming cut 4 bases from V and 1 base from J; bases unmatched to any gene: 11. CDR3 length: 17 amino acids. Looked up from germline, CDR1 is ENHRY and CDR2 is SYGVKD. The CDR3 DNA follows: TGTGCCATCAGTGGGGAAACCGGGACAGGAATTAACTATGGCTACACCTTC. It translates to CAISGETGTGINYGYTF.

V and J are TRBV7-9 and TRBJ2-7; TRBD2 matches at 12 bases. Germline CDR1 is SEHNR and CDR2 is FQNEAQ (reference sequence). The CDR3 has 16 amino acids. V lost 1 base, J lost 4 bases, and 5 bases stayed unmatched. The CDR3 DNA follows: TGTGCCAGCAGCTTAGTAACTAGCGGGGGGCGGTACGAGCAGTACTTC. Encoded protein: CASSLVTSGGRYEQYF.

This clonotype was observed a few times. The V call is TRBV13, the J call TRBJ2-3; the match to TRBD2 covers 12 bases. From germline, CDR1 is PRHDT and CDR2 FYEKMQ (reference sequence). Losses at the gene ends were 10 bases for V and 9 bases for J; bases not matched to a gene: 8. The CDR3 is 13 amino acids. CDR3 bases: TGTGCCACCTCTAGCGGGGGGGCCGGCACGCAGTATTTT. It encodes CATSSGGAGTQYF.

V and J are TRBV12-3 or TRBV12-4 and TRBJ2-7; no clear D gene. V lost 6 bases to trimming and J lost 5 bases, with 17 bases between them. CDR3 length equals 14 residues. The CDR3 loop is CASSPDARLNEQYF. The DNA of the CDR3 is TGTGCCAGCAGCCCGGATGCCAGGCTCAACGAGCAGTACTTC.

In this sample, this clonotype turned up a few times. The chain has TRBV18 and TRBJ1-5, with TRBD1 matching 8 bases. Germline V gene data show CDR1 as KGHSH and CDR2 as LQKENI. This CDR3 is built from 16 residues. The junction had 10 bases not matched to a gene; V was cut back by 3 bases and J by 6 bases. The CDR3 sequence: CASSPIGQGGSQPQHF. CDR3 nucleotide sequence: TGTGCCAGCTCACCTATTGGACAGGGAGGAAGTCAGCCCCAGCATTTT.

This chain joins TRBV29-1 and TRBJ2-7; D is perhaps TRBD1 (6 bases). Germline V gives CDR1 SQVTM, CDR2 ANQGSEA. V gave up 6 bases and J gave up 3 bases, with 15 bases separating them. The CDR3 loop spans 13 amino acids. As DNA, the CDR3 is TGCAGCGTCACCGGGACAAGACGCTACGAGCAGTACTTC. It is translated as CSVTGTRRYEQYF.

The chain has TRBV20-1 and TRBJ2-7; a weak D match, TRBD2 (6 bases). V was cut by 0 bases and J by 0 bases, with 9 bases left in between. CDR1 is DFQATT, CDR2 SNEGSKA, per germline (reference sequence). This CDR3 has 14 residues. DNA for the CDR3: TGCAGTGCTAGAGAGGTGGGGGGCTCCTACGAGCAGTACTTC. Translated: CSAREVGGSYEQYF.

The chain employs TRBV25-1 and TRBJ1-1; D gene uncertain. Germline V lookup: CDR1 MGHDK, CDR2 SYGVNS. The CDR3 sequence is 15 residues long. Between the trimmed V and J ends, which lost 1 base and 1 base, there was a span of 10 bases. As DNA, the CDR3 is TGTGCCAGCAGTGAATGGACTACTTCGAACACTGAAGCTTTCTTT. This encodes CASSEWTTSNTEAFF.

The rearrangement links TRBV6-2 or TRBV6-3 to TRBJ2-5; perhaps D is TRBD1 or TRBD2 (6 bases each). This CDR3 region has 18 residues. The V end lost 2 bases, the J end lost 0 bases, and 19 bases lay between the germline ends. CDR1 MNHEY and CDR2 SVGEGT come from the germline V gene. The CDR3 reads CASSYRGATRGYQETQYF. CDR3 DNA: TGTGCCAGCAGTTACAGGGGGGCGACGAGAGGGTACCAAGAGACCCAGTACTTC.

The J gene is TRBJ1-3, the V gene TRBV12-3 or TRBV12-4; D uncertain. Trimming took 5 bases from V and 3 from J, leaving 8 bases between them. This CDR3 is built from 13 residues. This chain's CDR3 is CASSRENGNTIYF. In DNA, the CDR3 is TGTGCCAGCAGTAGGGAGAATGGAAACACCATATATTTT.

J is TRBJ2-7 and V is TRBV6-1, with D possibly being TRBD1 (6 bases). The CDR3 spans 14 residues. From germline, CDR1 is MNHNS and CDR2 SASEGT. The V and J ends lost 2 bases and 1 base respectively, with 9 bases between them. The CDR3 coding sequence is TGTGCCAGCAGTGAAACGGGACAATCCTACGAGCAGTACTTC. This gives the protein CASSETGQSYEQYF.

This clonotype was counted only a few times. The chain carries TRBV7-6 and TRBJ2-3, with 11 bases aligning to TRBD2. V dropped 0 bases and J dropped 5; count of bases not matched to a gene: 4. This CDR3 region has 16 residues. Germline CDR1 SGHVS, CDR2 FNYEAQ. In nucleotides, the CDR3 is TGTGCCAGCAGCTTAGCCCTAGCGGGGGGCGGAGATACGCAGTATTTT. It is translated as CASSLALAGGGDTQYF.

The V and J genes are TRBV12-3 or TRBV12-4 and TRBJ2-7; D is unclear. Trimming removed 2 bases at V and 3 bases at J, with 11 bases between. This CDR3 is 14 amino acids long. CDR3 loop: CASSLMGLGYEQYF. The DNA of the CDR3 is TGTGCCAGCAGTTTAATGGGGTTGGGCTACGAGCAGTACTTC.

This clonotype has just a few counts. V usage is TRBV20-1 and J usage is TRBJ2-7, with D tentatively TRBD1 (6 bases). Germline V lookup: CDR1 DFQATT, CDR2 SNEGSKA (reference sequence). V shed 2 bases and J shed 1 base, with 12 bases lying between them. The CDR3 runs to 14 residues. CDR3: CSARIGGQSYEQYF. As DNA, the CDR3 is TGCAGTGCTAGAATTGGAGGACAGTCCTACGAGCAGTACTTC.

This clonotype was seen a few times. The rearrangement links TRBV10-3 to TRBJ1-4; no clear D gene. V lost 2 bases and J 0 bases, leaving 7 bases between the germline ends. The CDR3 has 15 residues. Germline V gives CDR1 ENHRY, CDR2 SYGVKD. DNA for the CDR3: TGTGCCATCAGTGAGGGCGGTGCAACTAATGAAAAACTGTTTTTT. The encoded protein is CAISEGGATNEKLFF.

This clonotype was seen only a few times. The rearrangement joins TRBV15 to TRBJ2-3, with 7 positions matching TRBD2. The CDR3 has 15 amino acids. Germline lookup yields CDR1 LNHNV and CDR2 YYDKDF (reference sequence). V lost 8 bases and J lost 2; bases outside the gene matches: 10. The CDR3 loop reads CATSAGEPLTDTQYF. DNA for the CDR3: TGTGCCACCTCGGCGGGGGAACCACTCACAGATACGCAGTATTTT. The full variable domain, completed using reference TRBV15 and TRBJ2-3, is DAMVIQNPRYQVTQFGKPVTLSCSQTLNHNVMYWYQQKSSQAPKLLFHYYDKDFNNEADTPDNFQSRRPNTSFCFLDIRSPGLGDTAMYLCATSAGEPLTDTQYFGPGTRLTVL.

This clonotype was seen a few times. V gene TRBV5-1 combines with J gene TRBJ2-7, with 9 bases fitting TRBD1. This CDR3 is 14 amino acids long. J gave up 3 bases and V 4 bases, and 5 bases lay outside the gene matches. CDR1 and CDR2 from the germline V gene are SGHRS and YFSETQ. The CDR3 region is CASSVDRGSYEQYF. The CDR3 DNA reads as TGCGCCAGCAGCGTGGACAGGGGCAGCTACGAGCAGTACTTC.

This chain links TRBV20-1 with TRBJ2-1, with D perhaps TRBD2 (6 bases). The CDR3 loop spans 15 amino acids. Deletions cut 5 bases from V and 0 bases from J, with 14 bases between. The germline CDR1 and CDR2 sequences are DFQATT and SNEGSKA (reference sequence). Written as DNA, the CDR3 is TGCAGTGCTGCCCCGGGAGCCAGCTCCTACAATGAGCAGTTCTTC. It translates to CSAAPGASSYNEQFF.

This clonotype was counted between two and nine times. The rearrangement uses TRBV20-1 and TRBJ2-7, with D perhaps matching TRBD2 (6 bases). V lost 2 bases and J lost 3, with 11 bases in between. Germline CDR1 and CDR2: DFQATT and SNEGSKA (reference sequence). CDR3 size: 13 residues. The CDR3 DNA follows: TGCAGTGCTAGACCGGGAGTCAACTACGAGCAGTACTTC. This gives the protein CSARPGVNYEQYF.

The CDR3, as DNA: TGTGCCAGCAGCTACAGGGAGGTGGTCGAGCAGTACTTC. It encodes CASSYREVVEQYF. This chain uses TRBV5-5 with TRBJ2-7, with D possibly called TRBD1 or TRBD2 (6 bases each). The CDR3 extends over 13 amino acids. Trimming shortened V by 3 bases and J by 6 bases, and 13 bases separated the two germline ends. Germline CDR1 reads SGHKS; CDR2 reads YYEKEE (reference sequence).

This clonotype was observed once. CDR3 in DNA: TGTGCCAGCAGTTCCGGGACTAGCGGGGTTGAGCAGTTCTTC. This sequence encodes CASSSGTSGVEQFF. The chain couples TRBV28 to TRBJ2-1; TRBD2 agrees at 13 bases. This CDR3 comprises 14 residues. V lost 4 bases to trimming and J lost 9 bases; unmatched junction nucleotides: 3. Germline CDR1 MDHEN, CDR2 SYDVKM.

This clonotype showed up just a few times. This sequence joins TRBV11-1 and TRBJ1-2; D is unclear. The V gene's germline CDR1 is SGHAT and CDR2 FQDESV (reference sequence). Trimming took 0 bases from V and 3 from J, leaving 26 bases between them. This CDR3 spans 20 amino acids. CDR3 protein: CASSLARIPPNRAVDYGYTF. DNA of the CDR3: TGTGCCAGCAGCTTAGCGAGAATCCCTCCCAACCGGGCCGTGGACTATGGCTACACCTTC.